This record covers a single TCR beta chain. As yet, its antigen is unknown. The data were obtained in a study of response to subunit inactivated influenza vaccine. General study points: It was the authors' suggestion that each seasonal influenza vaccination recruits few new T cells.

The V gene's germline CDR1 is SGHTA and CDR2 FQGNSA. Trimming pared 4 bases from V and 3 bases from J, leaving 13 bases between. This CDR3 contains 15 residues. TCRdb called the RT-PCR reads again in MiXCR, with one record for every CDR3 protein. In the table there are approximately 520,000 distinct CDR3 sequences, approximately 15% of which are singletons. The sequence came from a man between 50 and 69 years old who received an inactivated influenza vaccine. The J gene is TRBJ1-3, the V gene TRBV7-2, with D unclear. Sequences were derived from CD4+ T cells sorted from PBMCs, sampled 23 to 25 months after vaccination. The CDR3, as DNA: TGTGCCAGCAGCTCGTCGAGGGCTTTTGGAAACACCATATATTTT. Translation: CASSSSRAFGNTIYF.